Following are 3 T cell receptor beta chains from one sample sequenced in a study of blood T cells in healthy people across ages. Using a J-beta primer mix together with a sample-barcoded 5' primer, a second PCR was run for roughly 6 to 12 cycles. TCRdb reprocessed the 5' RACE reads via MiXCR and lists one record per CDR3 protein. The data show 550,000 to 750,000 distinct CDR3 sequences, around 20% seen once. Sequenced input: blood. These receptors all stem from a man in his 70s in good health.

This clonotype has more than one count but fewer than ten. The CDR3 DNA follows: TGCGCCAGCAGCAAGGGACCTCTTGAAGGCTACACCTTC. Its translation is CASSKGPLEGYTF. The chain recombines TRBV5-1 with TRBJ1-2; maybe TRBD1 (5 bases). The germline V and J ends were trimmed by 4 bases and 8 bases, with 15 bases remaining between them. CDR1 and CDR2 from the germline V gene are SGHRS and YFSETQ. The CDR3 sequence is 13 residues long.

The chain recombines TRBV12-3 or TRBV12-4 with TRBJ1-5; D is unclear. The CDR3 spans 14 residues. The V gene lost 1 base and the J gene lost 7 bases, with 11 bases spanning the gap. The CDR3 region has the DNA TGTGCCAGCAGTTTAGGTCGGGGAGTACAGCCCCAGCATTTT. Translation gives CASSLGRGVQPQHF.

Only a few counts were recorded for this clonotype. The chain combines TRBV2 with TRBJ2-1; TRBD2 agrees at 9 bases. V lost 6 bases to trimming and J lost 4 bases; unmatched junction nucleotides: 7. The CDR3 spans 15 residues. Germline V gene data show CDR1 as SNHLY and CDR2 as FYNNEI. Here the CDR3 reads CASRASGTLYNEQFF. The CDR3 region has the DNA TGTGCCAGCAGAGCTAGCGGGACCTTGTACAATGAGCAGTTCTTC. Using reference TRBV2 and TRBJ2-1 for the parts outside the CDR3, the full variable domain is EPEVTQTPSHQVTQMGQEVILRCVPISNHLYFYWYRQILGQKVEFLVSFYNNEISEKSEIFDDQFSVERPDGSNFTLKIRSTKLEDSAMYFCASRASGTLYNEQFFGPGTRLTVL.